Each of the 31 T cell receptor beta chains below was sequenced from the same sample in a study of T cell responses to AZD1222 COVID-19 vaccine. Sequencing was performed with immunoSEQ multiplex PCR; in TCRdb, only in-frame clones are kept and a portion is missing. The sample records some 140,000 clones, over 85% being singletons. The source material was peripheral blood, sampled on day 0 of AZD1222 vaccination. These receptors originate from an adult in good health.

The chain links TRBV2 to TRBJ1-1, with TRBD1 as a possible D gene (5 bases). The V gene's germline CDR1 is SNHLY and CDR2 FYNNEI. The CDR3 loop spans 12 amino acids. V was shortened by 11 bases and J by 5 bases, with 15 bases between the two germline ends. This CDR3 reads CAPSGGRTEAFF. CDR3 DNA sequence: TGTGCCCCCAGCGGGGGGAGAACTGAAGCTTTCTTT.

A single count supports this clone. The CDR3 region has the DNA TGTGCCAGCAGCATAAGGGCCCCCCCTTTTGGGGAGCTGTTTTTT. As protein: CASSIRAPPFGELFF. The V and J genes are TRBV7-6 and TRBJ2-2; D gene uncertain. CDR1 and CDR2 from the germline V gene are SGHVS and FNYEAQ. This CDR3 comprises 15 residues. V lost 5 bases and J 8 bases, leaving 18 bases between the germline ends.

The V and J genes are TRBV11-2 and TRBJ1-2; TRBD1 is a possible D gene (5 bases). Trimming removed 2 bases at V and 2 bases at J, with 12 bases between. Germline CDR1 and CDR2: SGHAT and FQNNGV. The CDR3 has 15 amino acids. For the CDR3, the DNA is TGTGCCAGCAGCTTAAATCGGGCAGGGAACTATGGCTACACCTTC. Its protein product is CASSLNRAGNYGYTF.

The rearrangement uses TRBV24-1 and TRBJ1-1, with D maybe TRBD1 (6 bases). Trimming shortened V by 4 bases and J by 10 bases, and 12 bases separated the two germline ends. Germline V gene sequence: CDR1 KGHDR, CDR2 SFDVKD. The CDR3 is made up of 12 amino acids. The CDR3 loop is CATSESTGRAFF. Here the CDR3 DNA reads TGTGCCACCAGTGAATCTACAGGGAGAGCTTTCTTT.

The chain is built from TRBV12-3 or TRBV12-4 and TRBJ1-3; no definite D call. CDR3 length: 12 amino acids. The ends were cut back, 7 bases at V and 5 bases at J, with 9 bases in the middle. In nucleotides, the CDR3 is TGTGCCAGCACCTCTACGAGAAACACCATATATTTT. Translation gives CASTSTRNTIYF.

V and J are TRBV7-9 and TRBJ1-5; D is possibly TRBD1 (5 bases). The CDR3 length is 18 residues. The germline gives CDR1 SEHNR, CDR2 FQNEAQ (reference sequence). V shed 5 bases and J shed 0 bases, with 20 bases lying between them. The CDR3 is CASSLSRDARYSNQPQHF. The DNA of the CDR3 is TGTGCCAGCAGCCTCTCACGGGACGCTAGATATAGCAATCAGCCCCAGCATTTT.

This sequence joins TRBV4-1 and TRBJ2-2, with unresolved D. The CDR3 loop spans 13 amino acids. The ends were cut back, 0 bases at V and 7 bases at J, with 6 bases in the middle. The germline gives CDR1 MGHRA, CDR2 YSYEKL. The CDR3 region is CASSQEQHGELFF. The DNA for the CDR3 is TGCGCCAGCAGCCAAGAACAGCACGGGGAGCTGTTTTTT.

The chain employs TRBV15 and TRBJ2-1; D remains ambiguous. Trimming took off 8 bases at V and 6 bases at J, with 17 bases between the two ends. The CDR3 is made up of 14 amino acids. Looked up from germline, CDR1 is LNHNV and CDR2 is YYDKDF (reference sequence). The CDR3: CATQPRSSSNEQFF. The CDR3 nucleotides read TGTGCCACCCAGCCCCGATCATCATCCAATGAGCAGTTCTTC. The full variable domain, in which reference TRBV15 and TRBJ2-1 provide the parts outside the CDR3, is DAMVIQNPRYQVTQFGKPVTLSCSQTLNHNVMYWYQQKSSQAPKLLFHYYDKDFNNEADTPDNFQSRRPNTSFCFLDIRSPGLGDTAMYLCATQPRSSSNEQFFGPGTRLTVL.

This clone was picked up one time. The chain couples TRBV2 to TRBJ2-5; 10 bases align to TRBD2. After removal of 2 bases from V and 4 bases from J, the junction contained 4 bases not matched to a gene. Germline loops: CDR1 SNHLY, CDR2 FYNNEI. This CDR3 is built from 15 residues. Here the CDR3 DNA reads TGTGCCAGCAGTGAACTAGCGGGAGTTGCAGAGACCCAGTACTTC. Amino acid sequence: CASSELAGVAETQYF.

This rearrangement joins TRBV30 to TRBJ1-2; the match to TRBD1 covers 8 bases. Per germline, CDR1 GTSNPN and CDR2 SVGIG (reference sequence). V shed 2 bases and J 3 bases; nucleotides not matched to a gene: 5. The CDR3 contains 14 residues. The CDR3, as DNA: TGTGCCTGGAGTTGGCAGGGGGCACACTATGGCTACACCTTC. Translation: CAWSWQGAHYGYTF.

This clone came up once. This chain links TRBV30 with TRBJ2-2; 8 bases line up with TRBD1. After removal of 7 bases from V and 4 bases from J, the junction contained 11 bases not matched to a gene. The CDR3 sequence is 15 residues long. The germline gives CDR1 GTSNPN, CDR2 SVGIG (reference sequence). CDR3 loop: CAYSLGQAITGELFF. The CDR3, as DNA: TGTGCCTACTCCTTGGGACAGGCGATCACCGGGGAGCTGTTTTTT.

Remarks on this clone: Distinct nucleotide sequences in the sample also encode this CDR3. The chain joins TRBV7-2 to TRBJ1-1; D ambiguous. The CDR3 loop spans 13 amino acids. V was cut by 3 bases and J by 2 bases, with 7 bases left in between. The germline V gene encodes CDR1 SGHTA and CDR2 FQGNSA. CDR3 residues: CASSFTENTEAFF. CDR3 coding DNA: TGTGCCAGCAGCTTTACGGAAAACACTGAAGCTTTCTTT.

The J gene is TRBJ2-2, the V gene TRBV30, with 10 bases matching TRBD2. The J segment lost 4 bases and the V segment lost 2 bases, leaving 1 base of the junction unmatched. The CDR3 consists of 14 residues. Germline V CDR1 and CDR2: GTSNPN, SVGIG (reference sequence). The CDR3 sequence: CAWSSGRATGELFF. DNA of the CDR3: TGTGCCTGGAGTAGCGGGAGGGCCACCGGGGAGCTGTTTTTT.

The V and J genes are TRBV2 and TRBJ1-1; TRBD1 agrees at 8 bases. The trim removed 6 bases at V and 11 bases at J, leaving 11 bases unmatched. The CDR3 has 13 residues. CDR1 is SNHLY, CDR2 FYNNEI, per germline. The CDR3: CASSERDRGGAFF. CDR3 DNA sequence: TGTGCCAGCAGCGAAAGAGACAGGGGCGGCGCTTTCTTT.

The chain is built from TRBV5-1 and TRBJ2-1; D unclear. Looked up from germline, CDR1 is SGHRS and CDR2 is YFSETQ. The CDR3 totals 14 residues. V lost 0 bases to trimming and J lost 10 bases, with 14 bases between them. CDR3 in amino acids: CASSLDYPSDEQFF. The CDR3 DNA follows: TGCGCCAGCAGCTTGGACTACCCGTCGGACGAGCAGTTCTTC.

CDR3 DNA: TGCAGCGTTGAAAACCAGGGGGGCTATGGCTACACCTTC. Its translation is CSVENQGGYGYTF. V usage is TRBV29-1 and J usage is TRBJ1-2, with TRBD1 matching over 7 bases. The CDR3 contains 13 residues. From germline, CDR1 is SQVTM and CDR2 ANQGSEA. V trimming: 2 bases; J trimming: 4 bases; junction bases outside the gene matches: 4.

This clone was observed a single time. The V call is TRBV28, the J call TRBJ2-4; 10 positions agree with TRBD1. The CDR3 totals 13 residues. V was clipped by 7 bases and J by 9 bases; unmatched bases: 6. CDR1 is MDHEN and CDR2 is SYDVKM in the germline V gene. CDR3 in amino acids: CASIARDRGIQYF. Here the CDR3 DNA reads TGTGCCAGCATCGCCCGGGACAGGGGCATTCAGTACTTC.

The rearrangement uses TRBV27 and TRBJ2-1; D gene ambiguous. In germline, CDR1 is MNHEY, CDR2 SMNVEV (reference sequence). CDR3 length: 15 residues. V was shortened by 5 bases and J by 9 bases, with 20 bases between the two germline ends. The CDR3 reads CASSPFKPPSAEQFF. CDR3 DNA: TGTGCCAGCAGTCCTTTCAAACCACCCTCCGCTGAGCAGTTCTTC.

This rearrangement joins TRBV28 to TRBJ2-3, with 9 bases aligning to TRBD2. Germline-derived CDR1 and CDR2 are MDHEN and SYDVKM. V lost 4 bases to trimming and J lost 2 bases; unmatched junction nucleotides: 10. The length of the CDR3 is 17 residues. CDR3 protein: CASSSPTSGLFTDTQYF. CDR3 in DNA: TGTGCCAGCAGTTCCCCGACTAGCGGTCTCTTCACAGATACGCAGTATTTT.

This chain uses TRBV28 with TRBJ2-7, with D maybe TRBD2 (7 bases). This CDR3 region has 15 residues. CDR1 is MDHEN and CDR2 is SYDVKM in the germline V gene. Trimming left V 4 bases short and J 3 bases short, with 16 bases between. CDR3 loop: CASSSRGAPSYEQYF. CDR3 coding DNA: TGTGCCAGCAGTTCCCGGGGGGCACCGAGCTACGAGCAGTACTTC.

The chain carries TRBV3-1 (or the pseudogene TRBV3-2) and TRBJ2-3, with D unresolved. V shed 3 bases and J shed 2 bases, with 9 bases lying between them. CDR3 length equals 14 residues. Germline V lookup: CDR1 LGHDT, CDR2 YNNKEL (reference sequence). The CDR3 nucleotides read TGTGCCAGCAGCCACAGCGTTTTCACAGATACGCAGTATTTT. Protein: CASSHSVFTDTQYF.

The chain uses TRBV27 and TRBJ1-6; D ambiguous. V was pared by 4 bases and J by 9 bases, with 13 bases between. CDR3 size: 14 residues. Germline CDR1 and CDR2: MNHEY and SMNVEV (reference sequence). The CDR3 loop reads CASSSGGNISPLHF. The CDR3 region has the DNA TGTGCCAGCAGTTCGGGTGGGAATATTTCACCCCTCCACTTT.

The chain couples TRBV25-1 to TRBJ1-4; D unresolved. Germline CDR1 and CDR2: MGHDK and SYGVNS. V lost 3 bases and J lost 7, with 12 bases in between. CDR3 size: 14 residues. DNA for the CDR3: TGTGCCAGCAGTGATGGGCAGTTCCTTGAAAAACTGTTTTTT. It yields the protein CASSDGQFLEKLFF.

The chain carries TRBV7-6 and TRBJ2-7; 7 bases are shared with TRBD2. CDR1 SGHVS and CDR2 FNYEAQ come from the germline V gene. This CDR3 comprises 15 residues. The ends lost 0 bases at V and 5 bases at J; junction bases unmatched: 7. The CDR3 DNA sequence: TGTGCCAGCAGCTTAGCGGGAGGGCCTGTCCACGAGCAGTACTTC. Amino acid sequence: CASSLAGGPVHEQYF.

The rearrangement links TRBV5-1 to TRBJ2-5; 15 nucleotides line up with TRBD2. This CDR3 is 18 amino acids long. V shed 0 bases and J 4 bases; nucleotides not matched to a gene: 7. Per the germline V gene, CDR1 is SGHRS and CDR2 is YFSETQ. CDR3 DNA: TGCGCCAGCAGCTTGGGGACTAGCGGGAGGGCCGGAGGAGAGACCCAGTACTTC. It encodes CASSLGTSGRAGGETQYF.

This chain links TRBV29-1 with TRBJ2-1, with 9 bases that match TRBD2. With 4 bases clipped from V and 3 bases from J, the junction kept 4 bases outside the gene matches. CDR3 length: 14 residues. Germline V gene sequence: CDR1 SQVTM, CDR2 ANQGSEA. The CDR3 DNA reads TGCAGCGTTGTGAGTAGCGGGAGCTACAATGAGCAGTTCTTC. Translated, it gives CSVVSSGSYNEQFF.

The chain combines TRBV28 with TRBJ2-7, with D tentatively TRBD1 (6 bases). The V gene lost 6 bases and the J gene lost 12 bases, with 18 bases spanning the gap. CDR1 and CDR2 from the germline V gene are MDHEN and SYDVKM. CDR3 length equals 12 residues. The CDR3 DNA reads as TGTGCCAGCAGCCGTAGAATACAGGGTCCGTACTTC. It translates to CASSRRIQGPYF.

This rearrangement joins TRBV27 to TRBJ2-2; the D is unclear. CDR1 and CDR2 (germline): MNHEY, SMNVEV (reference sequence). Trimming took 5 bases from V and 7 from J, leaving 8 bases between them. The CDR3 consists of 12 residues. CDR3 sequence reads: CASSRAFGELFF. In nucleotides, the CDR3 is TGTGCCAGCAGTAGGGCGTTCGGGGAGCTGTTTTTT.

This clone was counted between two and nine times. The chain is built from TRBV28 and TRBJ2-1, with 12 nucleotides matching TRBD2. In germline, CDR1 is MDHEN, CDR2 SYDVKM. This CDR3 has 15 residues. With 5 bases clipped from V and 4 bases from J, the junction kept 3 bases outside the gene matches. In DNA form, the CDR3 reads TGTGCCAGCAGTCCGACTAGCGGGAGTTACAATGAGCAGTTCTTC. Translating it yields CASSPTSGSYNEQFF. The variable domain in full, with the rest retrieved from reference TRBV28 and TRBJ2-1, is DVKVTQSSRYLVKRTGEKVFLECVQDMDHENMFWYRQDPGLGLRLIYFSYDVKMKEKGDIPEGYSVSREKKERFSLILESASTNQTSMYLCASSPTSGSYNEQFFGPGTRLTVL.

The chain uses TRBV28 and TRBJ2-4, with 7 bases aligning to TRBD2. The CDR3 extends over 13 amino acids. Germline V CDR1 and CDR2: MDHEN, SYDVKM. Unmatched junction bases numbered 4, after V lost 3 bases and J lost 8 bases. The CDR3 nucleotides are TGTGCCAGCAGTTTGCCCCGGGGGGACATTCAGTACTTC. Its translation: CASSLPRGDIQYF.

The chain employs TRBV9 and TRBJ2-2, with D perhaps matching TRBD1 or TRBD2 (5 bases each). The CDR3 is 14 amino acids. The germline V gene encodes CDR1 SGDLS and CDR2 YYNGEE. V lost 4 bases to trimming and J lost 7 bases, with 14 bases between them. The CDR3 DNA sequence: TGTGCCAGCAGCCCGGGACCAGAGGGCGGGGAGCTGTTTTTT. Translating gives CASSPGPEGGELFF.